The rows below give T cell receptor beta chains drawn from one sample of a study of T cells in Graves' hyperthyroidism and ophthalmopathy. TCRdb reprocessed the multiplex PCR reads via MiXCR and lists one record per CDR3 protein. There are fewer than 700,000 distinct CDR3 sequences in the sample; roughly 18% occur only once, and 15% to 20% lies in the top ten. The sample was blood. Source of these receptors: a woman aged 18-29 years with Graves' ophthalmopathy. CDR3s include the opening cysteine and the closing phenylalanine or tryptophan. The D gene is left open where the match is weak. Clone size appears in some rows only: once, few, many, or a class for an expanded clone.

cdr3_length	v_call	j_call	clone_size	d_call	cdr3_nt	cdr3_aa
12	TRBV20-1	TRBJ2-7	-	-	TGCAGTGCTAGAGATTTCGGTTACGAGCAGTACTTC	CSARDFGYEQYF
15	TRBV7-6	TRBJ2-7	few	-	TGTGCCAGCAGCGCGCCTGGCGGATTCTCCTACGAGCAGTACTTC	CASSAPGGFSYEQYF
15	TRBV28	TRBJ1-6	few	-	TGTGCCAGCAGTTTATCCAGGGGATGGTCTTCACCCCTCCACTTT	CASSLSRGWSSPLHF
15	TRBV28	TRBJ1-2	few	TRBD1	TGTGCCAGCAGTTTGACCGGGACAGGGACCTATGGCTACACCTTC	CASSLTGTGTYGYTF
16	TRBV5-1	TRBJ1-1	few	TRBD1	TGCGCCAGCAGCGCCGATCCAACTCAGGGGGCTTTGGAAGCTTTCTTT	CASSADPTQGALEAFF
15	TRBV20-1	TRBJ2-1	many	TRBD2	TGCAGTGCTAGCGGGACTAGCGGCTCCTACAATGAGCAGTTCTTC	CSASGTSGSYNEQFF
15	TRBV4-2	TRBJ2-7	-	TRBD1	TGTGCCAGCAGCCACGGGACAGGGGGCTCCTACGAGCAGTACTTC	CASSHGTGGSYEQYF
17	TRBV28	TRBJ2-3	few	TRBD1	TGTGCCAGCAGTTCGGGAACAGCAGGGGGTACGGCAGATACGCAGTATTTT	CASSSGTAGGTADTQYF
12	TRBV20-1	TRBJ2-7	-	-	TGCAGTGCTAGCCCGGGACTTAGACAGCAGTACTTC	CSASPGLRQQYF
16	TRBV28	TRBJ2-5	many	TRBD1	TGTGCCAGCAGCTCCCCAGGGGGCGCAGGGCAAGAGACCCAGTACTTC	CASSSPGGAGQETQYF